The clone carrying this T cell receptor beta chain came up once. The protocol was immunoSEQ multiplex PCR, while the TCRdb copy is restricted to in-frame clones and leaves out a portion. The sample lists tens of thousands of clones, roughly 83% occurring once. This record belongs to a study of blood T cell repertoires in COVID-19. CDR1 and CDR2 from the germline V gene are GTSNPN and SVGIG (reference sequence). The CDR3 consists of 12 residues. J gave up 6 bases and V 4 bases, and 3 bases lay outside the gene matches. Sequenced sample: peripheral blood. V is TRBV30 and J is TRBJ2-5; TRBD2 matches 9 bases. The TCR sequence derives from a man in his thirties or forties with COVID-19, enrolled during active disease. This chain's CDR3 is CAWTSGAQTQYF. CDR3 nucleotide sequence: TGTGCCTGGACTAGCGGGGCCCAGACCCAGTACTTC.